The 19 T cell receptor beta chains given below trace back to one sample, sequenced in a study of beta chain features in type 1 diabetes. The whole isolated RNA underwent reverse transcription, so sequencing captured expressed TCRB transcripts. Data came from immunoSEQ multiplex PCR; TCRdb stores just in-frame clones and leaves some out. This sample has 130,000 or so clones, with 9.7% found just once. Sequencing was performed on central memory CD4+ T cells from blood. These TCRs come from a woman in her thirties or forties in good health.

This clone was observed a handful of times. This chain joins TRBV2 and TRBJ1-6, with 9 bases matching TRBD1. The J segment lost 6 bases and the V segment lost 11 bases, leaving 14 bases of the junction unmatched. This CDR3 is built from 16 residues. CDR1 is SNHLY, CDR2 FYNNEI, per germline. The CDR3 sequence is CAGNWDRAVVNSPLHF. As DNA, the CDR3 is TGTGCCGGAAACTGGGACAGGGCGGTGGTTAATTCACCCCTCCACTTT.

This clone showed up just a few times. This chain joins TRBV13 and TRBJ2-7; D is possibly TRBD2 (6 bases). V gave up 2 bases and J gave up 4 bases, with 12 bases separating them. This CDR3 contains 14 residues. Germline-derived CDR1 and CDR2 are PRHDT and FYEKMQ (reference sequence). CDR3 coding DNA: TGTGCCAGCAGCTTAAGGCATGGGAGGTACGAGCAGTACTTC. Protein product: CASSLRHGRYEQYF.

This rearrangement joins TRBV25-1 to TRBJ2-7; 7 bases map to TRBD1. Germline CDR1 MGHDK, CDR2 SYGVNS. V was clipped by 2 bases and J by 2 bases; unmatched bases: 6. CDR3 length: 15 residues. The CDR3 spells CASSEEGAPTYEQYF. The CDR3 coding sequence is TGTGCCAGCAGTGAAGAGGGGGCGCCGACCTACGAGCAGTACTTC.

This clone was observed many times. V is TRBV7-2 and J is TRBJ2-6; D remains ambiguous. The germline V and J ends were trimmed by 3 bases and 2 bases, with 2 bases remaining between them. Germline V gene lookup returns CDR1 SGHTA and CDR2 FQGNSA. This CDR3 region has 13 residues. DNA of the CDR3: TGTGCCAGCAGCTTCGCTGGGGCCAACGTCCTGACTTTC. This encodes CASSFAGANVLTF. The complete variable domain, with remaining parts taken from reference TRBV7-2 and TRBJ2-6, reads GAGVSQSPSNKVTEKGKDVELRCDPISGHTALYWYRQSLGQGLEFLIYFQGNSAPDKSGLPSDRFSAERTGGSVSTLTIQRTQQEDSAVYLCASSFAGANVLTFGAGSRLTVL.

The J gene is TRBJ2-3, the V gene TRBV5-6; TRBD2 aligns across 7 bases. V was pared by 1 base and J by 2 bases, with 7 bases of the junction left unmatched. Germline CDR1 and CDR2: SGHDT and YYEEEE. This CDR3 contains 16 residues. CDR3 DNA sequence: TGTGCCAGCAGCTTGCGCGCTAGCGGTCTCACAGATACGCAGTATTTT. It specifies CASSLRASGLTDTQYF.

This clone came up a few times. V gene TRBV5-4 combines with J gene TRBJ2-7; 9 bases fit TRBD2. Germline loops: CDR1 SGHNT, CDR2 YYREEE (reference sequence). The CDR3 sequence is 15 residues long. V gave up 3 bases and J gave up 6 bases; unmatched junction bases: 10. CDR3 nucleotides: TGTGCCAGCAGCTCTACATCGGGACTAGCTGGCGAGCAGTACTTC. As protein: CASSSTSGLAGEQYF.

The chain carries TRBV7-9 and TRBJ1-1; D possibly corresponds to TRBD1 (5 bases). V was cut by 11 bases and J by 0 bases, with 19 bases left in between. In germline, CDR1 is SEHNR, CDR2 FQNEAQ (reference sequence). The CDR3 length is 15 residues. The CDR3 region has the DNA TGTGCCGGGGGGGGGTTACAGCGCGTGAACACTGAAGCTTTCTTT. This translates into CAGGGLQRVNTEAFF.

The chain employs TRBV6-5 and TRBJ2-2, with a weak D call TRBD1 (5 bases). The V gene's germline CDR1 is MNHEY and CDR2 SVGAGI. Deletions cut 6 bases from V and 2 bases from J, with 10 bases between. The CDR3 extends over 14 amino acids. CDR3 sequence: CASSLDRNTGELFF. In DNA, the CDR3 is TGTGCCAGCAGCTTAGACAGAAACACCGGGGAGCTGTTTTTT.

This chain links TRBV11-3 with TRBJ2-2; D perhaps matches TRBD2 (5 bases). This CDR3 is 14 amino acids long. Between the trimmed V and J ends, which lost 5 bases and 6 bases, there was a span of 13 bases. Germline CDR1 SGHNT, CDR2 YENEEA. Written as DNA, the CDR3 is TGTGCCAGCAGCCTAAACGGGGTTGCCGGGGAGCTGTTTTTT. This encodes CASSLNGVAGELFF.

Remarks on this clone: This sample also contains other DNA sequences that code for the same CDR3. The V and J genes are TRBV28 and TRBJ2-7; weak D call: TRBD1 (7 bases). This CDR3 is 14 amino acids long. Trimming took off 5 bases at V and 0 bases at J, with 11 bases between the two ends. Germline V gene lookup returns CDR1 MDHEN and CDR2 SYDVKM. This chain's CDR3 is CASSPGGSSYEQYF. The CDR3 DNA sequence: TGTGCCAGCAGTCCAGGGGGGAGCTCCTACGAGCAGTACTTC. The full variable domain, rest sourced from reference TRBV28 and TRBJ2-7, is DVKVTQSSRYLVKRTGEKVFLECVQDMDHENMFWYRQDPGLGLRLIYFSYDVKMKEKGDIPEGYSVSREKKERFSLILESASTNQTSMYLCASSPGGSSYEQYFGPGTRLTVT.

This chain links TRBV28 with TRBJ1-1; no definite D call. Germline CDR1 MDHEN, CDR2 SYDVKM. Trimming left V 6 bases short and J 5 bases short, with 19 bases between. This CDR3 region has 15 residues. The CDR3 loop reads CASRPLRAGSTEAFF. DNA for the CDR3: TGTGCCAGCAGACCCCTGAGGGCGGGGAGTACTGAAGCTTTCTTT.

CDR3 loop: CASSQGWLAGGNEQFF. The CDR3 bases are TGCGCCAGCAGCCAAGGGTGGCTAGCGGGGGGGAATGAGCAGTTCTTC. The rearrangement joins TRBV4-1 to TRBJ2-1; TRBD2 matches 12 bases. Germline V gives CDR1 MGHRA, CDR2 YSYEKL. The junction had 5 bases not matched to a gene; V was cut back by 1 base and J by 7 bases. This CDR3 spans 16 amino acids.

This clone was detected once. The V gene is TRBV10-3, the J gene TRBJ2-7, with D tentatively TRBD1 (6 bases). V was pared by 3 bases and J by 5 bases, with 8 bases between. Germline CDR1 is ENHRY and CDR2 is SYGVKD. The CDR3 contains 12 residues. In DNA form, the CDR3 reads TGTGCCATCAGTGACAGGGGAAACGAGCAGTACTTC. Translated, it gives CAISDRGNEQYF.

The CDR3 region is CASSSRTSREQFF. The CDR3 DNA follows: TGTGCCAGCAGCTCCCGGACTAGCCGGGAGCAGTTCTTC. This chain links TRBV7-2 with TRBJ2-1; TRBD2 aligns across 8 bases. The ends lost 4 bases at V and 10 bases at J; junction bases unmatched: 6. This CDR3 has 13 amino acids. CDR1 and CDR2 (germline): SGHTA, FQGNSA.

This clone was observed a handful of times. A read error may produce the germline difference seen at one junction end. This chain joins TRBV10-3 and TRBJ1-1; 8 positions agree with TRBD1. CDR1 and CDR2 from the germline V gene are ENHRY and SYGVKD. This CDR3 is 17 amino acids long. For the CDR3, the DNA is TGTGCCAGCAGTGACGGATCGGCAGGGGGCATGAACACTGAAGCTTTCTTT. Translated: CASSDGSAGGMNTEAFF.

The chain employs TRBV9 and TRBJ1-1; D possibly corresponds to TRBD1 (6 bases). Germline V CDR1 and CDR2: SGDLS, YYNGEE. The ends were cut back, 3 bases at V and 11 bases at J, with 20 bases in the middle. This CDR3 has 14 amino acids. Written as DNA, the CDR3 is TGTGCCAGCAGCGGAGGGGGGGTGGGGTCCGCGGCTTTCTTT. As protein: CASSGGGVGSAAFF.

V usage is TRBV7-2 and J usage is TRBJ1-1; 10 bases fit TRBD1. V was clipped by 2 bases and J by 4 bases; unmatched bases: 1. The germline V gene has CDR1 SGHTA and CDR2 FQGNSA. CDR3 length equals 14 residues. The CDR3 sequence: CASSLRQGATEAFF. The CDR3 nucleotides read TGTGCCAGCAGCTTAAGACAGGGGGCCACTGAAGCTTTCTTT.

CDR3 protein: CASSFQGSTEAFF. As DNA, the CDR3 is TGTGCCAGCAGTTTTCAGGGGAGCACTGAAGCTTTCTTT. The chain employs TRBV6-6 and TRBJ1-1, with D possibly TRBD1 on 6 matching bases. V lost 4 bases, J lost 4 bases, and 10 bases lay in between. Germline lookup yields CDR1 MNHNY and CDR2 SVGAGI (reference sequence). This CDR3 is built from 13 residues.

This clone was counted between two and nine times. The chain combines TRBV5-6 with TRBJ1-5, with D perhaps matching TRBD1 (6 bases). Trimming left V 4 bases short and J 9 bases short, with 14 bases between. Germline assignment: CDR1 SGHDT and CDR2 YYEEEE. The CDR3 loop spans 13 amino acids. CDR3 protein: CASSPRGLPPQHF. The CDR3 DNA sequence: TGTGCCAGCAGCCCCAGGGGCTTGCCGCCCCAGCATTTT.